There are many counts of the clone carrying this T cell receptor beta chain. Its antigen is not known. The data belong to a study of breast tumors, draining lymph nodes, adjacent tissues. Samples came from axillary lymph nodes draining the breast cancer. One entry per CDR3 protein, called by TCRdb with MiXCR from the multiplex PCR reads. This sample carries approximately 150,000 distinct CDR3 sequences, 32% of them seen once, and the ten largest clones take approximately 2.2%. Points from the study as a whole: Compared with basal-like, luminal-like tumors shared significantly more repertoire with nontumor tissue. Findings are consistent with lymph node origin and intratumoral expansion of most tumor T cells. Tumor repertoires ranked between lymph nodes and nontumor tissue in diversity, with V and J gene preferences. Data only fit, rather than demonstrated, lymph node origin of most tumor T cells.

The sequence was obtained from a female donor with breast cancer. Some clones in this sample may be carry-over from other donors' samples. The source material was axillary lymph node tissue.

The CDR3 DNA reads as TGTGCCAGCAGGAATAGCGGGAGAACTTCTAGCACAGATACGCAGTATTTT. It translates to CASRNSGRTSSTDTQYF. The J gene is TRBJ2-3, the V gene TRBV2; 9 bases line up with TRBD2. Germline CDR1 is SNHLY and CDR2 is FYNNEI. With 6 bases clipped from V and 0 bases from J, the junction kept 10 bases outside the gene matches. The CDR3 is 17 residues long.